The sequence of this T cell receptor (beta chain) was determined in a study of T-cell reconstitution after alpha-beta-depleted transplantation in children. The study, taken as a whole, reports: Surviving recipient T cells and thymic progenitors underlay high day-60 TCRbeta diversity in some patients. The main origin of T-cell counts and diversity one year after transplant was newly produced T cells. Two months or so post-transplant, alpha-beta T cells reportedly derived from several hundred expanded graft clones.

There are a few counts of this clonotype. Its antigen is undetermined. Unique molecular identifiers were used to barcode this TCRbeta library. TCRdb re-called the PCR reads through MiXCR, storing one row per CDR3 protein. The sample gives about 980,000 distinct CDR3 sequences, around 30% of which show up once; roughly 28% is in the top ten. Trimming took off 7 bases at V and 0 bases at J, with 14 bases between the two ends. This CDR3 has 15 amino acids. This sequence was found in a boy younger than two who had a stem cell transplant for SCID, so the T cells may come from the graft donor. This specimen consisted of PBMCs, mostly from graft donor cells, obtained 360 days after TCRalphabeta/CD19-depleted stem cell transplant. The J gene is TRBJ2-3, the V gene TRBV12-3 or TRBV12-4; D possibly matches TRBD1 or TRBD2 (5 bases each). CDR3 region: CASTPGRVSTDTQYF. The CDR3 DNA sequence: TGTGCCAGCACCCCGGGGCGTGTCAGCACAGATACGCAGTATTTT.